Following are 20 T cell receptor beta chains from one sample sequenced in a study of cytotoxic CD8 clonotypes in ibrutinib-treated CLL. Some clones are missing from TCRdb's copy, which holds only in-frame ones; the method was immunoSEQ multiplex PCR. The top ten clones hold roughly 3% of a sample with 160,000 or so clones, roughly 90% of them seen once. The material was PBMCs, obtained at disease progression, from a patient treated with ibrutinib. Receptors were obtained from a human donor with chronic lymphocytic leukemia.

V is TRBV7-8 and J is TRBJ2-5; 8 positions match TRBD2. This CDR3 has 15 amino acids. V trimming: 0 bases; J trimming: 4 bases; junction bases outside the gene matches: 4. Germline CDR1 is SGHVS and CDR2 is FQNEAQ. The CDR3 region is CASSLAGLAGETQYF. The CDR3 region has the DNA TGTGCCAGCAGCTTAGCAGGCCTAGCGGGAGAGACCCAGTACTTC.

The chain employs TRBV28 and TRBJ2-3; D not resolved. The CDR3 is made up of 12 amino acids. Germline CDR1 MDHEN, CDR2 SYDVKM. The germline V and J ends were trimmed by 6 bases and 0 bases, with 4 bases remaining between them. DNA of the CDR3: TGTGCCAGCAGGGTTAGCACAGATACGCAGTATTTT. Translated, it gives CASRVSTDTQYF. Based on the CDR3 plus reference TRBV28 and TRBJ2-3, the full variable domain is DVKVTQSSRYLVKRTGEKVFLECVQDMDHENMFWYRQDPGLGLRLIYFSYDVKMKEKGDIPEGYSVSREKKERFSLILESASTNQTSMYLCASRVSTDTQYFGPGTRLTVL.

This clone came up once. The chain carries TRBV15 and TRBJ1-4; TRBD1 agrees at 7 bases. V was clipped by 5 bases and J by 8 bases; unmatched bases: 17. CDR3 length equals 17 residues. Germline V gene data show CDR1 as LNHNV and CDR2 as YYDKDF (reference sequence). The CDR3 region is CATSPTGVGGISEKLFF. The CDR3 DNA sequence: TGTGCCACCAGCCCTACAGGGGTAGGTGGGATAAGCGAAAAACTGTTTTTT.

The V gene is TRBV7-2, the J gene TRBJ1-2; D uncertain. The CDR3 is made up of 14 amino acids. Germline CDR1 is SGHTA and CDR2 is FQGNSA. The germline V and J ends were trimmed by 3 bases and 4 bases, with 12 bases remaining between them. In DNA, the CDR3 is TGTGCCAGCAGCTTGCCTCTGGAACTCTATGGCTACACCTTC. This translates into CASSLPLELYGYTF.

V and J are TRBV7-7 and TRBJ2-2; D not certain. This CDR3 contains 13 residues. Germline V gene sequence: CDR1 SSHAT, CDR2 FNYEAQ (reference sequence). Trimming stripped 3 bases from V and 7 bases from J, with 9 bases between. The CDR3, as DNA: TGTGCCAGCAGCTTTAGTCATAACGGGGAGCTGTTTTTT. Translation: CASSFSHNGELFF.

This chain links TRBV27 with TRBJ2-3; a weak D match, TRBD1 (5 bases). V was trimmed by 5 bases and J by 6 bases, leaving 12 bases between them. The CDR3 is 13 residues long. Germline-derived CDR1 and CDR2 are MNHEY and SMNVEV (reference sequence). The CDR3 DNA reads TGTGCCAGCAGTCTCCAGACAGCTGATACGCAGTATTTT. Protein: CASSLQTADTQYF.

The chain links TRBV27 to TRBJ2-3; no clear D gene. The CDR3 has 14 amino acids. CDR1 is MNHEY, CDR2 SMNVEV, per germline (reference sequence). V was shortened by 6 bases and J by 0 bases, with 10 bases between the two germline ends. The CDR3 loop is CASSDSVSTDTQYF. CDR3 nucleotides: TGTGCCAGCAGCGATTCAGTGAGCACAGATACGCAGTATTTT.

This sequence joins TRBV7-9 and TRBJ1-5; D possibly corresponds to TRBD1 (6 bases). The CDR3 is 18 amino acids. Germline V gene data show CDR1 as SEHNR and CDR2 as FQNEAQ (reference sequence). Between the trimmed V and J ends, which lost 4 bases and 2 bases, there was a span of 21 bases. CDR3 protein: CASSSSVGGTGRNQPQHF. CDR3 sequence (DNA): TGTGCCAGCAGCTCGAGTGTAGGGGGAACAGGACGCAATCAGCCCCAGCATTTT.

This chain links TRBV5-1 with TRBJ1-1; no clear D gene. The germline V gene encodes CDR1 SGHRS and CDR2 YFSETQ. The V end was cut by 2 bases, the J end by 2 bases, with 7 bases between. The CDR3 extends over 13 amino acids. Here the CDR3 DNA reads TGCGCCAGCAGCTTTAACAGCAACACTGAAGCTTTCTTT. Encoded protein: CASSFNSNTEAFF.

The V and J genes are TRBV19 and TRBJ2-1; TRBD2 aligns across 8 bases. Germline CDR1 is LNHDA and CDR2 is SQIVND (reference sequence). V lost 11 bases to trimming and J lost 1 base; unmatched junction nucleotides: 4. The CDR3 is 13 amino acids. Written as DNA, the CDR3 is TGTGCCTCGGAGCGGGGGTCCTACAATGAGCAGTTCTTC. Amino acid sequence: CASERGSYNEQFF. Based on the CDR3 plus reference TRBV19 and TRBJ2-1, the full variable domain is DGGITQSPKYLFRKEGQNVTLSCEQNLNHDAMYWYRQDPGQGLRLIYYSQIVNDFQKGDIAEGYSVSREKKESFPLTVTSAQKNPTAFYLCASERGSYNEQFFGPGTRLTVL.

V is TRBV5-6 and J is TRBJ2-5; no clear D. Germline values: CDR1 SGHDT, CDR2 YYEEEE. The CDR3 is 13 amino acids. Between the trimmed V and J ends, which lost 0 bases and 1 base, there was a span of 4 bases. In DNA form, the CDR3 reads TGTGCCAGCAGCTTGGGAACCCAAGAGACCCAGTACTTC. This sequence encodes CASSLGTQETQYF.

The chain uses TRBV5-1 and TRBJ2-5, with 7 bases that match TRBD1. The CDR3 sequence is 13 residues long. Germline CDR1 SGHRS, CDR2 YFSETQ. The V gene end was trimmed by 4 bases and the J gene end by 5 bases; junction bases not matched to a gene: 5. The CDR3: CASSVGTAETQYF. The CDR3 DNA is TGCGCCAGCAGCGTAGGGACAGCCGAGACCCAGTACTTC. The variable domain in full, with the rest retrieved from reference TRBV5-1 and TRBJ2-5, is KAGVTQTPRYLIKTRGQQVTLSCSPISGHRSVSWYQQTPGQGLQFLFEYFSETQRNKGNFPGRFSGRQFSNSRSEMNVSTLELGDSALYLCASSVGTAETQYFGPGTRLLVL.

The genes are TRBV7-3 and TRBJ2-5; D is possibly TRBD2 (5 bases). V was shortened by 2 bases and J by 5 bases, with 12 bases between the two germline ends. CDR1 and CDR2 (germline): SGHTA, FQGTGA. The CDR3 is made up of 14 amino acids. CDR3 DNA: TGTGCCAGCAGCTTATTGTTCGGGGTGGAGACCCAGTACTTC. This encodes CASSLLFGVETQYF. Full variable domain (remainder filled in from reference TRBV7-3 and TRBJ2-5): GAGVSQTPSNKVTEKGKYVELRCDPISGHTALYWYRQSLGQGPEFLIYFQGTGAADDSGLPNDRFFAVRPEGSVSTLKIQRTERGDSAVYLCASSLLFGVETQYFGPGTRLLVL.

The chain carries TRBV30 and TRBJ2-1; 8 bases are a match to TRBD2. This CDR3 comprises 15 residues. V lost 4 bases and J lost 7; bases outside the gene matches: 12. Germline V gene sequence: CDR1 GTSNPN, CDR2 SVGIG (reference sequence). CDR3 amino acids: CAWMASGFSWNEQFF. CDR3 coding DNA: TGTGCCTGGATGGCTAGCGGGTTCTCTTGGAATGAGCAGTTCTTC.

The chain has TRBV7-9 and TRBJ1-1; tentative D call: TRBD1 (5 bases). The germline gives CDR1 SEHNR, CDR2 FQNEAQ (reference sequence). V gave up 1 base and J gave up 1 base, with 13 bases separating them. This CDR3 is built from 16 residues. The CDR3 region is CASSLDLVGRNTEAFF. The CDR3 DNA reads TGTGCCAGCAGCTTAGATCTAGTGGGGCGGAACACTGAAGCTTTCTTT.

This clone has only a few counts. The chain links TRBV5-1 to TRBJ2-7; D call uncertain. Germline V gene sequence: CDR1 SGHRS, CDR2 YFSETQ. Deletions cut 2 bases from V and 6 bases from J, with 12 bases between. The CDR3 is made up of 13 amino acids. CDR3: CASSLGPSAEQYF. The CDR3 DNA reads TGCGCCAGCAGCTTAGGCCCCTCCGCCGAGCAGTACTTC.

The chain is built from TRBV7-2 and TRBJ2-3, with 9 bases that match TRBD2. Germline CDR1 and CDR2: SGHTA and FQGNSA. The junction had 8 bases not matched to a gene; V was cut back by 5 bases and J by 2 bases. This CDR3 has 16 amino acids. CDR3 sequence (DNA): TGTGCCAGCAGCCGAATCCTAGCGGGATACACAGATACGCAGTATTTT. It specifies CASSRILAGYTDTQYF. Using reference TRBV7-2 and TRBJ2-3 for the parts outside the CDR3, the full variable domain is GAGVSQSPSNKVTEKGKDVELRCDPISGHTALYWYRQSLGQGLEFLIYFQGNSAPDKSGLPSDRFSAERTGGSVSTLTIQRTQQEDSAVYLCASSRILAGYTDTQYFGPGTRLTVL.

The chain has TRBV5-1 and TRBJ2-3; TRBD2 agrees at 8 bases. There are 14 residues in the CDR3. The V and J ends lost 10 bases and 1 base, in that order; junction bases with no gene match: 8. Germline V gives CDR1 SGHRS, CDR2 YFSETQ. The CDR3 DNA is TGCGCCGCCCAGCGGGAGTTGGGCACAGATACGCAGTATTTT. The encoded protein is CAAQRELGTDTQYF.

The CDR3 nucleotides read TGCGCCAGCAGCCAAGAAACAGCGTACAATGAGCAGTTCTTC. Translated: CASSQETAYNEQFF. This sequence joins TRBV4-3 and TRBJ2-1; D is undetermined. Deletions cut 0 bases from V and 4 bases from J, with 7 bases between. The CDR3 runs 14 residues. Germline V gene sequence: CDR1 LGHNA, CDR2 YSLEER.

The chain couples TRBV7-3 to TRBJ1-1, with 8 bases identical to TRBD1. J lost 5 bases, V lost 5 bases, and 4 bases had no gene match. The CDR3 runs 13 residues. CDR1 is SGHTA, CDR2 FQGTGA, per germline. CDR3 in amino acids: CASSTGGRTEAFF. DNA of the CDR3: TGTGCCAGCAGCACAGGGGGAAGAACTGAAGCTTTCTTT.